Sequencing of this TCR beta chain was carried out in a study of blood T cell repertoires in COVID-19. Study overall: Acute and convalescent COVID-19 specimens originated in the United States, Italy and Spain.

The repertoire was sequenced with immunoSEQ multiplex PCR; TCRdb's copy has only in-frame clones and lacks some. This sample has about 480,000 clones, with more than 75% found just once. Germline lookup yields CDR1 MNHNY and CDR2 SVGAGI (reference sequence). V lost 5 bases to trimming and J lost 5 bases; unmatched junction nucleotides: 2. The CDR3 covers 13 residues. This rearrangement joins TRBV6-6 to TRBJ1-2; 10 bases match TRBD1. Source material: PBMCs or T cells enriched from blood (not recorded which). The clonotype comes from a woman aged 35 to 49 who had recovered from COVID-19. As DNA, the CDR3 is TGTGCCAGCAGTCCGGACAGGGGGTATGGCTACACCTTC. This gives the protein CASSPDRGYGYTF.